These 30 T cell receptor beta chains were all obtained from the same sample, sequenced in a study of human T cells and chemical hapten exposure (dated by TCRdb to 2020 to 2023). Total RNA was isolated from unfractionated whole blood collected in Tempus Blood RNA tubes. Receptor amplification or capture employed 5' RACE. Sequencing relied on an Illumina MiSeq. Clones were called with MiXCR by TCRdb after fastp trimmed the public reads at Q25, and only in-frame beta chains were retained. Here each entry gathers all rows of one CDR3 protein and keeps the most common genes and DNA. The sample records about 140,000 distinct CDR3 sequences, roughly 4% of which are singletons. Approximately 1.3% of the sample lies in the top ten. These receptor sequences come from a female donor in good health.

This clonotype was seen ten or more times. CDR3 sequence: CASSLAFSEGQPQHF. The CDR3 coding sequence is TGTGCCAGCAGCTTGGCCTTCTCCGAGGGTCAGCCCCAGCATTTT. The chain combines TRBV5-5 with TRBJ1-5; no definite D call. CDR1 and CDR2 from the germline V gene are SGHKS and YYEKEE (reference sequence). This CDR3 has 15 residues. Trimming pared 0 bases from V and 6 bases from J, leaving 13 bases between.

The chain carries TRBV2 and TRBJ1-4; unclear D gene. With 8 bases removed from V and 0 bases from J, the gap between germline ends came to 10 bases. The CDR3 has 14 amino acids. Germline V CDR1 and CDR2: SNHLY, FYNNEI. CDR3 DNA sequence: TGTGCCAGCCGAAATGAGGCAACTAATGAAAAACTGTTTTTT. It codes for CASRNEATNEKLFF.

This clonotype was observed many times. The CDR3 region is CASGGGGPETQYF. Written as DNA, the CDR3 is TGTGCCAGCGGGGGGGGGGGCCCGGAGACCCAGTACTTC. The rearrangement uses TRBV7-9 and TRBJ2-5; tentatively, D is TRBD2 (7 bases). The CDR3 has 13 residues. Trimming removed 8 bases from V and 5 bases from J, with 15 bases in between. CDR1 SEHNR and CDR2 FQNEAQ come from the germline V gene (reference sequence).

This clonotype was found many times. The rearrangement uses TRBV5-8 and TRBJ1-2, with 11 bases lining up with TRBD1. This CDR3 has 18 residues. Per the germline V gene, CDR1 is SGHTS and CDR2 is YDEGEE. V shed 3 bases and J 4 bases; nucleotides not matched to a gene: 14. The DNA for the CDR3 is TGTGCCAGCAGCTACCATCCGGGACAGGGGGTGTCTGTCTATGGCTACACCTTC. This gives the protein CASSYHPGQGVSVYGYTF.

This clonotype has a count of ten or more. This rearrangement joins TRBV5-1 to TRBJ1-1, with 9 bases lining up with TRBD1. The CDR3 extends over 15 amino acids. Trimming removed 0 bases from V and 6 bases from J; junction bases left unmatched: 6. Germline lookup yields CDR1 SGHRS and CDR2 YFSETQ. Here the CDR3 DNA reads TGCGCCAGCAGCTTGGGGGGGACAGGGAATGCTGAAGCTTTCTTT. It is translated as CASSLGGTGNAEAFF. The full variable domain, rest sourced from reference TRBV5-1 and TRBJ1-1, is KAGVTQTPRYLIKTRGQQVTLSCSPISGHRSVSWYQQTPGQGLQFLFEYFSETQRNKGNFPGRFSGRQFSNSRSEMNVSTLELGDSALYLCASSLGGTGNAEAFFGQGTRLTVV.

The chain is built from TRBV28 and TRBJ1-2; no reliable D call. Germline CDR1 MDHEN, CDR2 SYDVKM. V was trimmed by 4 bases and J by 7 bases, leaving 19 bases between them. The CDR3 contains 15 residues. The CDR3 nucleotides are TGTGCCAGCAGTTACACCTCTATGGGGTGGAGTGGCTACACCTTC. This encodes CASSYTSMGWSGYTF.

This clonotype was observed at least ten times. The gene calls are TRBV6-5 and TRBJ1-1; D gene ambiguous. Deletions cut 5 bases from V and 1 base from J, with 14 bases between. The CDR3 runs to 15 residues. Germline CDR1 and CDR2: MNHEY and SVGAGI. CDR3 region: CASSPQRSGNTEAFF. DNA for the CDR3: TGTGCCAGCAGTCCCCAACGTTCGGGGAACACTGAAGCTTTCTTT.

In its sample, this clonotype was seen a few times. This rearrangement joins TRBV7-9 to TRBJ2-3, with a tentative D call TRBD1 (6 bases). V was cut by 6 bases and J by 4 bases, with 17 bases left in between. The CDR3 sequence is 15 residues long. Germline loops: CDR1 SEHNR, CDR2 FQNEAQ (reference sequence). The CDR3 DNA reads as TGTGCCAGCAGGTTGCTCCTTCCAGGGGCAGATACGCAGTATTTT. This encodes CASRLLLPGADTQYF.

This clonotype has ten or more counts. The CDR3 is CSASQEMYGYTF. Here the CDR3 DNA reads TGCAGTGCTAGCCAGGAGATGTATGGCTACACCTTC. The chain is built from TRBV20-1 and TRBJ1-2, with D unclear. The germline gives CDR1 DFQATT, CDR2 SNEGSKA (reference sequence). Trimming cost V 3 bases and J 5 bases, with 10 bases left between them. The length of the CDR3 is 12 residues.

This clonotype has ten or more counts. The chain combines TRBV7-9 with TRBJ2-5; a possible D gene is TRBD1 (5 bases). This CDR3 has 14 amino acids. Germline V gene sequence: CDR1 SEHNR, CDR2 FQNEAQ (reference sequence). The CDR3 loop reads CAAGRGRMEETQYF. Written as DNA, the CDR3 is TGTGCAGCCGGTAGGGGTAGGATGGAAGAGACCCAGTACTTC.

In this sample, this clonotype turned up many times. V is TRBV4-2 and J is TRBJ1-5; TRBD1 aligns across 8 bases. The germline CDR1 and CDR2 sequences are LGHNA and YNFKEQ. CDR3 length: 17 residues. Trimming took 1 base from V and 7 from J; bases not matched to a gene: 12. The CDR3 DNA reads as TGTGCCAGCAGCCAAGTCGGAGGACAGGGTGGAGGACAGCCCCAGCATTTT. This encodes CASSQVGGQGGGQPQHF.

Ten or more counts support this clonotype. J is TRBJ2-7 and V is TRBV7-9, with D hard to call. Germline CDR1 reads SEHNR; CDR2 reads FQNEAQ (reference sequence). V was clipped by 5 bases and J by 3 bases, with 8 bases between them. This CDR3 comprises 12 residues. The CDR3 here is CASSVDHYEQYF. For the CDR3, the DNA is TGTGCCAGCAGCGTTGACCACTACGAGCAGTACTTC.

As concerns this clonotype: A much larger clone differs from this one at a single base, so this may be a read error. DNA of the CDR3: TGCAGCGTTTCAGGTTTGGACTACAGGCCCGAGACCCAGTACTTC. Its translation is CSVSGLDYRPETQYF. This rearrangement joins TRBV29-1 to TRBJ2-5; tentative D call: TRBD2 (6 bases). The CDR3 has 15 amino acids. The V end lost 5 bases, the J end lost 5 bases, and 21 bases lay between the germline ends. Germline values: CDR1 SQVTM, CDR2 ANQGSEA.

This clonotype was seen a handful of times. The chain has TRBV7-2 and TRBJ1-5; no reliable D call. The CDR3 totals 13 residues. From germline, CDR1 is SGHTA and CDR2 FQGNSA. The V and J ends lost 2 bases and 4 bases respectively, with 6 bases between them. This CDR3 reads CASSLQVNQPQHF. CDR3 coding DNA: TGTGCCAGCAGCTTACAGGTTAATCAGCCCCAGCATTTT.

This clonotype was seen many times. This chain connects TRBV24-1 to TRBJ2-2; TRBD2 matches at 7 bases. The CDR3 is 17 amino acids. The J segment lost 3 bases and the V segment lost 10 bases, leaving 16 bases of the junction unmatched. Germline CDR1 is KGHDR and CDR2 is SFDVKD. CDR3 sequence reads: CATTPPGGLMDTGELFF. The CDR3 region has the DNA TGTGCCACAACACCCCCGGGGGGATTGATGGACACCGGGGAGCTGTTTTTT.

This clonotype was detected many times. V gene TRBV3-1 combines with J gene TRBJ2-1, with 7 nucleotides matching TRBD1. There are 14 residues in the CDR3. The J segment lost 7 bases and the V segment lost 1 base, leaving 4 bases of the junction unmatched. Germline-derived CDR1 and CDR2 are LGHDT and YNNKEL (reference sequence). In DNA, the CDR3 is TGTGCCAGCAGCCAAGTTGACAGGGAGAATGAGCAGTTCTTC. Translation gives CASSQVDRENEQFF.

This clonotype showed up many times. This chain joins TRBV20-1 and TRBJ2-3; 7 bases are a match to TRBD2. The V gene's germline CDR1 is DFQATT and CDR2 SNEGSKA (reference sequence). V was pared by 5 bases and J by 0 bases, with 8 bases of the junction left unmatched. The CDR3 covers 15 residues. The CDR3: CSAPEAGDSTDTQYF. The CDR3 DNA follows: TGCAGTGCTCCAGAGGCGGGGGATAGCACAGATACGCAGTATTTT.

This clonotype was seen at least ten times. The chain uses TRBV18 and TRBJ1-4, with D hard to call. The germline V and J ends were trimmed by 0 bases and 2 bases, with 7 bases remaining between them. The germline gives CDR1 KGHSH, CDR2 LQKENI. The CDR3 sequence is 15 residues long. CDR3 region: CASSPPGSTNEKLFF. The CDR3 nucleotides read TGTGCCAGCTCACCACCGGGAAGTACTAATGAAAAACTGTTTTTT.

The table lists this clonotype with a few counts. A much larger clone sits a single nucleotide away, making a read error possible. This chain joins TRBV7-2 and TRBJ1-2; the D gene is possibly TRBD1 (5 bases). The CDR3 spans 15 residues. Germline CDR1 SGHTA, CDR2 FQGNSA. The CDR3 nucleotides are TGTGCCAGCAGCTTAGGGGGCAGGGCCAACTATGGCGACACCTTC. The encoded protein is CASSLGGRANYGDTF.

This clonotype was detected many times. The genes are TRBV5-1 and TRBJ1-1; TRBD1 is a possible D gene (5 bases). This CDR3 comprises 17 residues. V was cut by 0 bases and J by 0 bases, with 15 bases left in between. Germline assignment: CDR1 SGHRS and CDR2 YFSETQ. The CDR3 spells CASSLGGSGIMNTEAFF. As DNA, the CDR3 is TGCGCCAGCAGCTTGGGGGGATCAGGGATCATGAACACTGAAGCTTTCTTT.

This clonotype was picked up many times. This sequence joins TRBV20-1 and TRBJ1-4, with D perhaps matching TRBD1 (5 bases). This CDR3 is built from 17 residues. Trimming removed 2 bases at V and 5 bases at J, with 21 bases between. Germline loops: CDR1 DFQATT, CDR2 SNEGSKA (reference sequence). The CDR3 DNA reads as TGCAGTGCTAGATCACATCAGGCCCGAGGGGAGAATGAAAAACTGTTTTTT. This translates into CSARSHQARGENEKLFF.

This clonotype was seen at least ten times. The rearrangement links TRBV7-2 to TRBJ1-2; TRBD1 agrees at 10 bases. This CDR3 comprises 15 residues. Trimming cost V 2 bases and J 5 bases; bases outside gene matches: 5. Per the germline V gene, CDR1 is SGHTA and CDR2 is FQGNSA. The CDR3 region is CASSLRTGGLYGYTF. DNA for the CDR3: TGTGCCAGCAGCTTACGGACAGGGGGGCTTTATGGCTACACCTTC.

This clonotype was counted between two and nine times. The chain couples TRBV19 to TRBJ1-5, with TRBD1 as a possible D gene (5 bases). Germline values: CDR1 LNHDA, CDR2 SQIVND (reference sequence). V was pared by 3 bases and J by 0 bases, with 12 bases between. This CDR3 has 16 residues. The CDR3 region has the DNA TGTGCCAGTAGTATGAGACAGTCCTATAGCAATCAGCCCCAGCATTTT. Protein: CASSMRQSYSNQPQHF.

This clonotype was seen many times. This rearrangement joins TRBV5-6 to TRBJ1-6; 9 nucleotides match TRBD1. The V and J ends lost 2 bases and 9 bases, in that order; junction bases with no gene match: 6. The CDR3 contains 15 residues. Per germline, CDR1 SGHDT and CDR2 YYEEEE. CDR3 protein: CASSFWGQGGSPLHF. The CDR3 DNA reads TGTGCCAGCAGCTTCTGGGGACAGGGAGGTTCACCCCTCCACTTT. The full variable domain, its missing parts supplied by reference TRBV5-6 and TRBJ1-6, is DAGVTQSPTHLIKTRGQQVTLRCSPKSGHDTVSWYQQALGQGPQFIFQYYEEEERQRGNFPDRFSGHQFPNYSSELNVNALLLGDSALYLCASSFWGQGGSPLHFGNGTRLTVT.

This clonotype has just a few counts. This may be a read error, as it is one base from a much larger clone. The chain combines TRBV5-6 with TRBJ1-5; TRBD1 matches 7 bases. Trimming at V came to 4 bases and at J to 6 bases, leaving 7 bases not matched to a gene. CDR3 length: 14 residues. Germline lookup yields CDR1 SGHDT and CDR2 YYEEEE. The CDR3 here is CASSQTGRFQPQHF. The CDR3, as DNA: TGTGCCAGCAGCCAGACAGGGCGGTTTCAGCCCCAGCATTTT.

This clonotype was counted at least ten times. This may be a read error, as it is one base from a much larger clone. V gene TRBV20-1 combines with J gene TRBJ1-2; D perhaps matches TRBD1 (5 bases). This CDR3 has 16 residues. The V end was cut by 2 bases, the J end by 5 bases, with 21 bases between. CDR1 DFQATT and CDR2 SNEGSKA come from the germline V gene (reference sequence). As DNA, the CDR3 is TGCAGTGCTAGACAGCAAATGGGGCGACCCCTGTATGGCTACACCTTC. Protein product: CSARQQMGRPLYGYTF.

The chain couples TRBV12-5 to TRBJ2-3; TRBD2 agrees at 12 bases. V lost 0 bases, J lost 1 base, and 8 bases stayed unmatched. The CDR3 extends over 19 amino acids. The germline V gene has CDR1 LGHNT and CDR2 FRNRAP. CDR3 coding DNA: TGTGCTAGTGGTTTGGTTTTCCTAGCGGGGGGGCGTGGCACAGATACGCAGTATTTT. Amino acid sequence: CASGLVFLAGGRGTDTQYF.

At least ten counts were recorded for this clonotype. The chain joins TRBV20-1 to TRBJ2-3; possible D gene TRBD2, 6 bases. Trimming removed 0 bases from V and 0 bases from J, with 16 bases in between. CDR1 is DFQATT and CDR2 is SNEGSKA in the germline V gene (reference sequence). The CDR3 loop spans 17 amino acids. CDR3 sequence reads: CSARDPRDFTSTDTQYF. The CDR3 DNA reads TGCAGTGCTAGAGACCCACGGGACTTTACTAGCACAGATACGCAGTATTTT.

This clonotype was detected many times. The chain has TRBV7-2 and TRBJ2-1; 12 bases line up with TRBD2. The trim removed 3 bases at V and 8 bases at J, leaving 5 bases unmatched. Germline CDR1 reads SGHTA; CDR2 reads FQGNSA. This CDR3 region has 15 residues. CDR3 coding DNA: TGTGCCAGCAGCTTGCTAGCGGGGGGGCCGGATGAGCAGTTCTTC. Translating gives CASSLLAGGPDEQFF.

This clonotype has a count of ten or more. The J gene is TRBJ1-2, the V gene TRBV28; D unresolved. V shed 3 bases and J shed 4 bases, with 15 bases lying between them. Germline V gene lookup returns CDR1 MDHEN and CDR2 SYDVKM. The CDR3 spans 15 residues. The CDR3: CASSFPSGKAYGYTF. The CDR3 DNA sequence: TGTGCCAGCAGTTTCCCATCCGGAAAGGCCTATGGCTACACCTTC.